This T cell receptor beta chain was sequenced for a study of shared clonotypes between healthy human individuals. The CDR3 consists of 15 residues. Germline-derived CDR1 and CDR2 are SGHKS and YYEKEE (reference sequence). Trimming took 3 bases from V and 5 from J; bases not matched to a gene: 5. Libraries were prepared by immunoSEQ multiplex PCR; TCRdb keeps only in-frame clonotypes and omits some of them. The sample yields about 1,500,000 clones, approximately 97% seen once. The clonotype comes from a young man in good health. This chain connects TRBV5-5 to TRBJ2-7; 13 nucleotides align to TRBD2. Source material: naive CD4+ T cells sorted from blood. The sample's subset: CD45RA+ positively selected. The CDR3 DNA reads as TGTGCCAGCAGCTACAGTGGACTAGCGGGAGACGAGCAGTACTTC. Translation: CASSYSGLAGDEQYF.